One sample yielded the 13 T cell receptor beta chains listed below, sequenced in a study of blood T cell repertoires in COVID-19. Only in-frame clones appear in the TCRdb table, and some are missing; sequencing was by immunoSEQ multiplex PCR. The sample holds around 200,000 clones; 84% are singletons and the top ten take roughly 6.3%. The specimen sequenced was peripheral blood. These receptors were taken from a human donor in a cohort sampled during active COVID-19.

V gene TRBV7-2 combines with J gene TRBJ1-1; 8 positions match TRBD1. This CDR3 has 15 residues. V shed 4 bases and J 3 bases; nucleotides not matched to a gene: 7. Germline V CDR1 and CDR2: SGHTA, FQGNSA. CDR3 DNA: TGTGCCAGCAGCTCCAGTACAGGGGGGTACACTGAAGCTTTCTTT. It is translated as CASSSSTGGYTEAFF.

CDR3 sequence (DNA): TGTGCCAGCAGCTTAGAGCCAGGGTCTTACGAGCAGTACTTC. It yields the protein CASSLEPGSYEQYF. This sequence joins TRBV11-2 and TRBJ2-7, with D maybe TRBD1 (5 bases). With 0 bases removed from V and 4 bases from J, the gap between germline ends came to 10 bases. The germline V gene encodes CDR1 SGHAT and CDR2 FQNNGV. The CDR3 extends over 14 amino acids.

The chain is built from TRBV25-1 and TRBJ1-1; no clear D. Germline V gene sequence: CDR1 MGHDK, CDR2 SYGVNS. The V and J ends lost 4 bases and 8 bases respectively, with 14 bases between them. This CDR3 is built from 13 residues. DNA for the CDR3: TGTGCCAGCAGTGCGGCAGGCGCCACCGAAGCTTTCTTT. It codes for CASSAAGATEAFF. The full variable domain, its missing parts supplied by reference TRBV25-1 and TRBJ1-1, is EADIYQTPRYLVIGTGKKITLECSQTMGHDKMYWYQQDPGMELHLIHYSYGVNSTEKGDLSSESTVSRIRTEHFPLTLESARPSHTSQYLCASSAAGATEAFFGQGTRLTVV.

The rearrangement links TRBV6-5 to TRBJ1-4, with 11 positions matching TRBD1. V lost 7 bases, J lost 8 bases, and 6 bases stayed unmatched. Germline CDR1 is MNHEY and CDR2 is SVGAGI. The CDR3 spans 14 residues. The CDR3 DNA sequence: TGTGCCAGCATCCTGGACAGGGGGCGAGAAAAACTGTTTTTT. It is translated as CASILDRGREKLFF.

This clone was counted only a few times. V usage is TRBV5-1 and J usage is TRBJ1-2; a weak D match, TRBD1 (6 bases). Looked up from germline, CDR1 is SGHRS and CDR2 is YFSETQ. Trimming left V 2 bases short and J 3 bases short, with 8 bases between. This CDR3 has 13 residues. The CDR3 bases are TGCGCCAGCAGCTTACAGGGAGACTATGGCTACACCTTC. Protein product: CASSLQGDYGYTF. The variable domain in full, completed from reference TRBV5-1 and TRBJ1-2, reads KAGVTQTPRYLIKTRGQQVTLSCSPISGHRSVSWYQQTPGQGLQFLFEYFSETQRNKGNFPGRFSGRQFSNSRSEMNVSTLELGDSALYLCASSLQGDYGYTFGSGTRLTVV.

The chain's CDR3 is CASSFLGQGAEAFF. The CDR3 nucleotides are TGCGCCAGCAGCTTTTTAGGACAGGGGGCTGAAGCTTTCTTT. This chain uses TRBV5-1 with TRBJ1-1; 10 nucleotides match TRBD1. In germline, CDR1 is SGHRS, CDR2 YFSETQ. The CDR3 is 14 residues long. Unmatched junction bases numbered 4, after V lost 2 bases and J lost 6 bases.

The chain recombines TRBV6-2 or TRBV6-3 with TRBJ1-1; D remains unclear. The CDR3 runs to 16 residues. Trimming removed 0 bases from V and 3 bases from J, with 14 bases in between. Per the germline V gene, CDR1 is MNHEY and CDR2 is SVGEGT. CDR3 amino acids: CASSYSFGARDTEAFF. DNA for the CDR3: TGTGCCAGCAGTTACTCTTTCGGAGCTCGGGACACTGAAGCTTTCTTT.

The genes are TRBV7-9 and TRBJ1-2; perhaps TRBD1 as D (6 bases). V was trimmed by 5 bases and J by 5 bases, leaving 24 bases between them. CDR3 length: 17 residues. The germline V gene has CDR1 SEHNR and CDR2 FQNEAQ (reference sequence). The chain's CDR3 is CASSPPSRRGIWYGYTF. The CDR3 coding sequence is TGTGCCAGCAGCCCGCCATCACGCAGGGGAATATGGTATGGCTACACCTTC.

With respect to this clone: At the DNA level, this CDR3 is encoded by other sequences in the same sample as well. V is TRBV4-1 and J is TRBJ1-1; 7 positions match TRBD1. The CDR3 contains 14 residues. After removal of 4 bases from V and 1 base from J, the junction contained 3 bases not matched to a gene. The V gene's germline CDR1 is MGHRA and CDR2 YSYEKL. The CDR3 nucleotides read TGCGCCAGCAGCCTTGGACAGGAGAACACTGAAGCTTTCTTT. It is translated as CASSLGQENTEAFF.

The genes are TRBV5-1 and TRBJ1-6; D remains unclear. Trimming cost V 4 bases and J 11 bases, with 16 bases left between them. The CDR3 covers 14 residues. The germline V gene has CDR1 SGHRS and CDR2 YFSETQ. The CDR3 DNA reads as TGCGCCAGCAGCGAAATGGGCCCAGCCGCACCCCTCCACTTT. Translated: CASSEMGPAAPLHF.

The rearrangement joins TRBV18 to TRBJ2-7, with 7 bases lining up with TRBD1. The germline V gene encodes CDR1 KGHSH and CDR2 LQKENI. V lost 1 base and J lost 2; bases outside the gene matches: 2. The length of the CDR3 is 14 residues. CDR3 nucleotides: TGTGCCAGCTCACCACAACAGGGGCCCTACGAGCAGTACTTC. This codes for CASSPQQGPYEQYF.

The V gene is TRBV14, the J gene TRBJ2-7, with TRBD1 matching over 7 bases. The germline gives CDR1 SGHDN, CDR2 FVKESK. Germline trimming cut 5 bases from V and 6 bases from J; bases unmatched to any gene: 4. The CDR3 totals 12 residues. The chain's CDR3 is CASSTDRIEQYF. DNA for the CDR3: TGTGCCAGCAGCACGGACAGGATCGAGCAGTACTTC.

The CDR3 spells CASSAQQGYGYTF. As DNA, the CDR3 is TGTGCCAGCAGTGCCCAACAGGGTTATGGCTACACCTTC. The chain combines TRBV27 with TRBJ1-2; D is possibly TRBD1 (6 bases). Trimming stripped 5 bases from V and 5 bases from J, with 12 bases between. The CDR3 loop spans 13 amino acids. Germline lookup yields CDR1 MNHEY and CDR2 SMNVEV (reference sequence).